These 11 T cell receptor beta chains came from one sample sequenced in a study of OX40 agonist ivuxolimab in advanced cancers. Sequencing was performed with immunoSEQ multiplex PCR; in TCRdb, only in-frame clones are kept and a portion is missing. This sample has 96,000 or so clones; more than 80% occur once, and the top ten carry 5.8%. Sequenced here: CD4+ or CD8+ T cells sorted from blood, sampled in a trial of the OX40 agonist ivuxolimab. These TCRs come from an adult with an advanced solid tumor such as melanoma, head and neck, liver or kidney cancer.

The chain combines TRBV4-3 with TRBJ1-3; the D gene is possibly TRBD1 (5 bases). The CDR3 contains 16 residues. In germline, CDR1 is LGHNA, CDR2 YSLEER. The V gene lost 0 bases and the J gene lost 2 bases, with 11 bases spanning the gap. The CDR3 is CASSQDRAGPGNTIYF. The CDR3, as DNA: TGCGCCAGCAGCCAAGATAGGGCAGGGCCTGGAAACACCATATATTTT.

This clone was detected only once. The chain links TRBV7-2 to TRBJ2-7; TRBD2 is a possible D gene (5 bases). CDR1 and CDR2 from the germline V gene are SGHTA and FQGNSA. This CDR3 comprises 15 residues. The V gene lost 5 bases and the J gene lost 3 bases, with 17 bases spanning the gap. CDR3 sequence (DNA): TGTGCCAGCAGCGTCACCCCGGGAACAGTCTACGAGCAGTACTTC. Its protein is CASSVTPGTVYEQYF.

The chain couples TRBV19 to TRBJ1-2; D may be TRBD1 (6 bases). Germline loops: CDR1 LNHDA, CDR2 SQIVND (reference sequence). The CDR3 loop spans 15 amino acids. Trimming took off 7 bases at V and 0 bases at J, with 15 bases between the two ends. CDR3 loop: CASTPRTDSNYGYTF. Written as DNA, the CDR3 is TGTGCCAGTACCCCCAGGACAGATTCTAACTATGGCTACACCTTC.

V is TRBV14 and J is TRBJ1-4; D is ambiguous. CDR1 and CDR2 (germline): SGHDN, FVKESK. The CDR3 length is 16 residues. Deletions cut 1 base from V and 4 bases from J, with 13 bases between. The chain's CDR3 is CASSQGSRSGNEKLFF. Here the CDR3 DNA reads TGTGCCAGCAGCCAAGGGTCCCGAAGCGGTAATGAAAAACTGTTTTTT.

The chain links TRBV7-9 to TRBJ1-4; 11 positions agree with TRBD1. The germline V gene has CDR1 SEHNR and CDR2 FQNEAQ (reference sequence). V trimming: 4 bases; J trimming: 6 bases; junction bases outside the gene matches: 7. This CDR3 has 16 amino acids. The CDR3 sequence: CASSSRDRGYDEKLFF. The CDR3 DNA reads TGTGCCAGCAGCTCAAGGGACAGGGGGTATGATGAAAAACTGTTTTTT.

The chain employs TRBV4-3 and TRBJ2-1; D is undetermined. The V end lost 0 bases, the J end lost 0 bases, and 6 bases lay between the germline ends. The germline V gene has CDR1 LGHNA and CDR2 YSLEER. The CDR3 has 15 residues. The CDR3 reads CASSQDRSSYNEQFF. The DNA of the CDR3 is TGCGCCAGCAGCCAAGACAGGAGCTCCTACAATGAGCAGTTCTTC.

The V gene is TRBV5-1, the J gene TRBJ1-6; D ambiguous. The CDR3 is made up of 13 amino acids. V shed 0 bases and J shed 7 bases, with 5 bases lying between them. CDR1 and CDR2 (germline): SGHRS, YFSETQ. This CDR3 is CASSLGENSPLHF. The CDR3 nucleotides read TGCGCCAGCAGCTTGGGTGAGAATTCACCCCTCCACTTT.

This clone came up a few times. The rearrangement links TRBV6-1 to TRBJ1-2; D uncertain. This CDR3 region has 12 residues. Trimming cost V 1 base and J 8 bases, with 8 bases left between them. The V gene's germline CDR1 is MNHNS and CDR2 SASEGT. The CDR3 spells CASSEGGRGYTF. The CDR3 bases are TGTGCCAGCAGTGAAGGGGGAAGGGGCTACACCTTC.

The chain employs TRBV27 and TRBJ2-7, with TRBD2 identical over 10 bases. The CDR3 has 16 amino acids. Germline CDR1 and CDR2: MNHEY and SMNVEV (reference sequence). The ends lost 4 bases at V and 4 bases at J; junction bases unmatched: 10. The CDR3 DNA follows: TGTGCCAGCAGTTATTCTAGCGGGAGATGGAAATACGAGCAGTACTTC. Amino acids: CASSYSSGRWKYEQYF.

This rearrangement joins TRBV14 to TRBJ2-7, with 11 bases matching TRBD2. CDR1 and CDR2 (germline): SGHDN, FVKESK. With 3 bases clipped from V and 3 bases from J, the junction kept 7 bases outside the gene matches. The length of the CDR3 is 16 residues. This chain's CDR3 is CASSHMTSGALYEQYF. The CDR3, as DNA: TGTGCCAGCAGCCACATGACTAGCGGGGCTCTCTACGAGCAGTACTTC.

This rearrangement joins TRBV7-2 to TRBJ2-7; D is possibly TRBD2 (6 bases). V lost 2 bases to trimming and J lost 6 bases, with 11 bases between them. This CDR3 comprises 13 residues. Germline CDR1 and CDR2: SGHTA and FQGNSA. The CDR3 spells CASSLRGTFEQYF. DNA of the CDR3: TGTGCCAGCAGCTTACGGGGGACGTTCGAGCAGTACTTC.